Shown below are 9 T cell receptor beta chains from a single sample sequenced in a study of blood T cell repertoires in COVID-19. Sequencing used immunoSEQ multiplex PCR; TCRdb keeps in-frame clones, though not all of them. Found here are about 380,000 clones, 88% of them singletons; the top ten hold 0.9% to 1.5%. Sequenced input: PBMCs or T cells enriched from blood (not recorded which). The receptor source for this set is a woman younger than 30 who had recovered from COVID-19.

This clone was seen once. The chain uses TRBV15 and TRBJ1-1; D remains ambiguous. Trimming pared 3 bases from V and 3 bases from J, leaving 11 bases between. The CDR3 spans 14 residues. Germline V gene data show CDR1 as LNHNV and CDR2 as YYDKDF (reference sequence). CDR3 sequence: CATSSARGYTEAFF. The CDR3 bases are TGTGCCACCAGCAGCGCCCGGGGATACACTGAAGCTTTCTTT.

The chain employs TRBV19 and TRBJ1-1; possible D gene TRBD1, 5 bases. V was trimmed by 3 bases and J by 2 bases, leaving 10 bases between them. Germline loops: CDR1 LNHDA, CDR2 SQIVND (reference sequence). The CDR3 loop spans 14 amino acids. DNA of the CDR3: TGTGCCAGTAGTATCGTCACAGGAAACACTGAAGCTTTCTTT. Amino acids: CASSIVTGNTEAFF.

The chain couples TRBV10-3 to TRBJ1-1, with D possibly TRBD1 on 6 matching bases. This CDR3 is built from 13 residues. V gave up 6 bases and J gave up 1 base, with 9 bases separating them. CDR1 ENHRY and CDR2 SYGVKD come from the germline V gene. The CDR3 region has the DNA TGTGCCATCAGCCGGGGACAGAACACTGAAGCTTTCTTT. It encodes CAISRGQNTEAFF.

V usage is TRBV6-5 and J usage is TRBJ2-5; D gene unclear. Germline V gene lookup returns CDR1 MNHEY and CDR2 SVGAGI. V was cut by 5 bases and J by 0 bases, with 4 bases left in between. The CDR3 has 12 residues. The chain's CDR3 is CASSLNQETQYF. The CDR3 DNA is TGTGCCAGCAGTCTAAACCAAGAGACCCAGTACTTC.

The CDR3 region has the DNA TGCGCCAGCAGCTATGGACAGCCCACAGATACGCAGTATTTT. It encodes CASSYGQPTDTQYF. The J gene is TRBJ2-3, the V gene TRBV10-1, with a tentative D call TRBD1 (6 bases). Trimming removed 6 bases from V and 2 bases from J, with 12 bases in between. The CDR3 runs 14 residues. Germline V gene data show CDR1 as WNHNN and CDR2 as SYGVQD (reference sequence).

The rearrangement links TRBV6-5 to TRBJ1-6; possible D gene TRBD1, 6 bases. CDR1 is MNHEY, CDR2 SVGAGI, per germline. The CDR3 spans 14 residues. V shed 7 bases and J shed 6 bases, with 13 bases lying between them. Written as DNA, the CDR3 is TGTGCCAGCAAAGGCAGGGGAGTTAATTCACCCCTCCACTTT. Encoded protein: CASKGRGVNSPLHF.

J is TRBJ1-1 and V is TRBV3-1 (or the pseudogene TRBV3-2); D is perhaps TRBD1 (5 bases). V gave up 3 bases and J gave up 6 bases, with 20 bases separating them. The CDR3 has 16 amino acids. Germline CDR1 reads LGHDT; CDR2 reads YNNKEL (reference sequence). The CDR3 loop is CASSQGFSGVGPEAFF. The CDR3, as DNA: TGTGCCAGCAGCCAGGGCTTCTCGGGGGTAGGTCCTGAAGCTTTCTTT.

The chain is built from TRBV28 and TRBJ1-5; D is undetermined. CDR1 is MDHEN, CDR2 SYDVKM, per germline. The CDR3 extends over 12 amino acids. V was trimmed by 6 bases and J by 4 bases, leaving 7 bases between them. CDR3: CASRQENQPQHF. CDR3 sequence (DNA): TGTGCCAGCAGGCAGGAAAATCAGCCCCAGCATTTT.

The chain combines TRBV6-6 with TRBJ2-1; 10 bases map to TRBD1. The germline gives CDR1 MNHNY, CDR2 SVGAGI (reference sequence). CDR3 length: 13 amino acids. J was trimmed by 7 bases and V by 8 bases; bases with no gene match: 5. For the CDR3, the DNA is TGTGCCAGCCACGACAGGGGGCAAAATGAGCAGTTCTTC. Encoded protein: CASHDRGQNEQFF.